The next 7 T cell receptor beta chains were all read from a single sample in a study of T-cell reconstitution after alpha-beta-depleted transplantation in children. It was with unique molecular identifiers that the TCRbeta library was prepared. TCRdb re-called the PCR reads through MiXCR, storing one row per CDR3 protein. The data show hundreds of thousands of distinct CDR3 sequences, approximately 10% seen once. The material sequenced was peripheral blood, taken 180 days after TCRalphabeta/CD19-depleted stem cell transplant. The receptors stem from a male patient under 10 years old who had a stem cell transplant for chronic granulomatous disease, so the T cells may come from the graft donor.

A word on this clonotype: A much larger clone lies a single base off, so this may be a read error. The V gene is TRBV12-3 or TRBV12-4, the J gene TRBJ1-2; no definite D call. Trimming cost V 10 bases and J 4 bases, with 10 bases left between them. The CDR3 spans 11 residues. This CDR3 reads CAISGVYGYTF. CDR3 nucleotides: TGTGCCATCTCCGGGGTCTATGGCTACACCTTC.

At least ten counts were recorded for this clonotype. The chain carries TRBV9 and TRBJ2-3; TRBD1 or TRBD2 may be the D gene (5 bases each). From germline, CDR1 is SGDLS and CDR2 YYNGEE. The CDR3 contains 16 residues. Trimming shortened V by 0 bases and J by 4 bases, and 15 bases separated the two germline ends. CDR3 residues: CASSVGDLSGSDTQYF. DNA of the CDR3: TGTGCCAGCAGCGTAGGGGACCTGTCGGGCTCAGATACGCAGTATTTT.

This clonotype was picked up a small number of times. The rearrangement links TRBV7-9 to TRBJ2-2, with 11 bases matching TRBD2. The germline CDR1 and CDR2 sequences are SEHNR and FQNEAQ (reference sequence). The V gene end was trimmed by 3 bases and the J gene end by 4 bases; junction bases not matched to a gene: 7. The CDR3 sequence is 17 residues long. The CDR3 DNA sequence: TGTGCCAGCAGCTTGTCTCTAGCGGGAGGCGGCACCGGGGAGCTGTTTTTT. It translates to CASSLSLAGGGTGELFF. The whole variable domain, filled in from reference TRBV7-9 and TRBJ2-2, reads DTGVSQNPRHKITKRGQNVTFRCDPISEHNRLYWYRQTLGQGPEFLTYFQNEAQLEKSRLLSDRFSAERPKGSFSTLEIQRTEQGDSAMYLCASSLSLAGGGTGELFFGEGSRLTVL.

This rearrangement joins TRBV7-2 to TRBJ2-1; D is possibly TRBD2 (6 bases). The germline CDR1 and CDR2 sequences are SGHTA and FQGNSA. Trimming removed 2 bases at V and 1 base at J, with 12 bases between. The CDR3 extends over 16 amino acids. The CDR3 sequence: CASSLMGGISYNEQFF. The CDR3, as DNA: TGTGCCAGCAGCTTAATGGGCGGGATTTCCTACAATGAGCAGTTCTTC.

This clonotype was seen many times. V gene TRBV5-5 combines with J gene TRBJ2-7; D is tentatively TRBD1 or TRBD2 (6 bases each). This CDR3 has 15 residues. The V gene's germline CDR1 is SGHKS and CDR2 YYEKEE (reference sequence). V gave up 0 bases and J gave up 3 bases, with 13 bases separating them. CDR3 nucleotides: TGTGCCAGCAGCTTGGCCGGGGGCAGACTCTACGAGCAGTACTTC. Translation: CASSLAGGRLYEQYF.

This clonotype was found many times. The chain uses TRBV18 and TRBJ2-3; no clear D gene. In germline, CDR1 is KGHSH, CDR2 LQKENI. This CDR3 has 12 residues. Trimming shortened V by 8 bases and J by 2 bases, and 8 bases separated the two germline ends. The CDR3 loop is CASSPNTDTQYF. DNA of the CDR3: TGTGCCAGCAGCCCAAACACAGATACGCAGTATTTT.

This clonotype occurred a few times. The gene calls are TRBV18 and TRBJ2-2; D possibly corresponds to TRBD2 (5 bases). This CDR3 contains 14 residues. V shed 4 bases and J shed 5 bases, with 11 bases lying between them. From germline, CDR1 is KGHSH and CDR2 LQKENI. The DNA for the CDR3 is TGTGCCAGCTCACTCACGGCGGGTACCGGGGAGCTGTTTTTT. Translated: CASSLTAGTGELFF.